The 3 T cell receptor beta chains given below trace back to one sample, sequenced in a study of long-term antiretroviral therapy in people with HIV (dated by TCRdb to about 2022). Sequencing of the TRB variable region was done with the immunoSEQ hsTCRB v3.0 assay at survey level resolution. TCRdb limited this immuneACCESS table to in-frame rearrangements with V and J called. A share of clones is missing; checked studies link under half to unresolved V genes, and the rest is unexplained. The table for this sample lists around 23,000 clones; 65% to 85% of them were counted only once. The top ten clones comprise 11% of the sample. Sample: unsorted PBMCs, taken 2.1 years after starting antiretroviral therapy. The source is a man aged 25-45 years with HIV.

This chain connects TRBV29-1 to TRBJ1-1, with D possibly TRBD1 on 6 matching bases. The CDR3 has 14 amino acids. V lost 5 bases and J lost 1, with 14 bases in between. CDR1 is SQVTM and CDR2 is ANQGSEA in the germline V gene. The CDR3 coding sequence is TGCAGCGTTCTGAGGGGGGCCCAGAACACTGAAGCTTTCTTT. Its translation is CSVLRGAQNTEAFF.

The gene calls are TRBV4-1 and TRBJ1-1, with TRBD1 matching 8 bases. Germline loops: CDR1 MGHRA, CDR2 YSYEKL. This CDR3 has 14 residues. Trimming cost V 4 bases and J 1 base; bases outside gene matches: 2. In nucleotides, the CDR3 is TGCGCCAGCAGCCTGGGACAGGAGAACACTGAAGCTTTCTTT. Protein sequence: CASSLGQENTEAFF.

The rearrangement links TRBV28 to TRBJ1-2; D is perhaps TRBD1 (6 bases). This CDR3 has 14 amino acids. The V gene lost 2 bases and the J gene lost 6 bases, with 13 bases spanning the gap. Germline lookup yields CDR1 MDHEN and CDR2 SYDVKM. CDR3: CASSLRDTTNGYTF. DNA for the CDR3: TGTGCCAGCAGTTTACGGGACACAACGAATGGCTACACCTTC.